These 29 T cell receptor beta chains were sequenced from one sample in a study of cytomegalovirus exposure and HLA in healthy donors. Primers for the PCR totalled 60 Vbeta and 13 Jbeta. Libraries were prepared by immunoSEQ multiplex PCR; TCRdb keeps only in-frame clonotypes and omits some of them. The data hold 150,000 to 200,000 clones, with approximately 84% observed a single time. The sequencing sample was made of PBMCs. These receptors were obtained from a boy between 2 and 10 years old in good health and CMV-seronegative.

This chain uses TRBV2 with TRBJ2-7; D may be TRBD2 (6 bases). V lost 6 bases and J lost 0, with 12 bases in between. The CDR3 spans 14 residues. Germline loops: CDR1 SNHLY, CDR2 FYNNEI. The chain's CDR3 is CASRDFGSSYEQYF. The CDR3, as DNA: TGTGCCAGCAGAGATTTCGGGAGCTCCTACGAGCAGTACTTC. Based on the CDR3 plus reference TRBV2 and TRBJ2-7, the full variable domain is EPEVTQTPSHQVTQMGQEVILRCVPISNHLYFYWYRQILGQKVEFLVSFYNNEISEKSEIFDDQFSVERPDGSNFTLKIRSTKLEDSAMYFCASRDFGSSYEQYFGPGTRLTVT.

The rearrangement uses TRBV5-1 and TRBJ2-7; TRBD1 agrees at 10 bases. The germline CDR1 and CDR2 sequences are SGHRS and YFSETQ. This CDR3 is built from 14 residues. V lost 0 bases to trimming and J lost 6 bases; unmatched junction nucleotides: 3. CDR3 bases: TGCGCCAGCAGCTTGGGACAGGGGGCTTCCGAGCAGTACTTC. Translating gives CASSLGQGASEQYF.

This rearrangement joins TRBV5-1 to TRBJ2-1, with 7 bases fitting TRBD2. The CDR3 has 15 amino acids. CDR1 is SGHRS, CDR2 YFSETQ, per germline. The junction had 8 bases not matched to a gene; V was cut back by 8 bases and J by 0 bases. The CDR3 DNA sequence: TGCGCCAGTCACCATAGCGGGCCCTCCTACAATGAGCAGTTCTTC. It specifies CASHHSGPSYNEQFF. Complete variable domain (other parts from reference TRBV5-1 and TRBJ2-1): KAGVTQTPRYLIKTRGQQVTLSCSPISGHRSVSWYQQTPGQGLQFLFEYFSETQRNKGNFPGRFSGRQFSNSRSEMNVSTLELGDSALYLCASHHSGPSYNEQFFGPGTRLTVL.

V usage is TRBV29-1 and J usage is TRBJ1-1; D is perhaps TRBD1 (5 bases). The CDR3 is made up of 13 amino acids. Trimming pared 7 bases from V and 7 bases from J, leaving 19 bases between. Germline-derived CDR1 and CDR2 are SQVTM and ANQGSEA. The chain's CDR3 is CSADGGILGEAFF. DNA of the CDR3: TGCAGCGCCGACGGGGGTATTTTGGGTGAAGCTTTCTTT.

The genes are TRBV28 and TRBJ1-6, with a weak D call TRBD1 (6 bases). Per the germline V gene, CDR1 is MDHEN and CDR2 is SYDVKM. The CDR3 is made up of 15 amino acids. Trimming took off 2 bases at V and 7 bases at J, with 12 bases between the two ends. The CDR3 is CASSLTGQGNSPLHF. The CDR3 coding sequence is TGTGCCAGCAGTTTAACGGGGCAGGGGAATTCACCCCTCCACTTT.

This sequence joins TRBV7-9 and TRBJ2-7; no reliable D call. The V end was cut by 3 bases, the J end by 5 bases, with 17 bases between. Per germline, CDR1 SEHNR and CDR2 FQNEAQ (reference sequence). The CDR3 contains 15 residues. CDR3 nucleotides: TGTGCCAGCAGCTTTGGCGAGGTGTTCTCGGACGAGCAGTACTTC. Translated, it gives CASSFGEVFSDEQYF.

The chain uses TRBV2 and TRBJ1-1; TRBD1 might be the D (5 bases). This CDR3 has 14 amino acids. V was pared by 6 bases and J by 5 bases, with 16 bases between. Per the germline V gene, CDR1 is SNHLY and CDR2 is FYNNEI. The DNA of the CDR3 is TGTGCCAGCAGCGAGGCACCACAGGCTACTGAAGCTTTCTTT. This encodes CASSEAPQATEAFF.

The V call is TRBV10-3, the J call TRBJ2-7, with TRBD1 as a possible D gene (5 bases). Trimming took 0 bases from V and 0 from J, leaving 9 bases between them. The length of the CDR3 is 15 residues. CDR1 is ENHRY, CDR2 SYGVKD, per germline. As DNA, the CDR3 is TGTGCCATCAGTGAGTCGCAGGGAAGCTCCTACGAGCAGTACTTC. Translating it yields CAISESQGSSYEQYF.

The chain employs TRBV7-9 and TRBJ1-1; no clear D. Trimming shortened V by 3 bases and J by 10 bases, and 12 bases separated the two germline ends. CDR3 length: 12 amino acids. CDR1 and CDR2 from the germline V gene are SEHNR and FQNEAQ (reference sequence). CDR3 loop: CASSFSSSAAFF. DNA of the CDR3: TGTGCCAGCAGCTTTAGTTCTTCTGCAGCTTTCTTT.

This clone has a handful of counts. J is TRBJ1-1 and V is TRBV28; TRBD1 might be the D (6 bases). Germline V gives CDR1 MDHEN, CDR2 SYDVKM. The CDR3 consists of 14 residues. V was cut by 5 bases and J by 0 bases, with 10 bases left in between. The CDR3 DNA reads TGTGCCAGCAGTCCGGGACAATTGAACACTGAAGCTTTCTTT. Its translation: CASSPGQLNTEAFF.

This chain joins TRBV10-1 and TRBJ2-7, with 7 bases identical to TRBD1. The V and J ends lost 0 bases and 3 bases, in that order; junction bases with no gene match: 2. This CDR3 region has 14 residues. The V gene's germline CDR1 is WNHNN and CDR2 SYGVQD (reference sequence). Here the CDR3 reads CASSESRDSYEQYF. CDR3 nucleotides: TGCGCCAGCAGTGAGTCGAGGGACAGCTACGAGCAGTACTTC.

This chain links TRBV5-4 with TRBJ2-1; unclear D gene. CDR3 length: 11 residues. The germline CDR1 and CDR2 sequences are SGHNT and YYREEE (reference sequence). V lost 2 bases and J lost 9, with 6 bases in between. The CDR3 protein is CASSFSREQFF. The CDR3 nucleotides read TGTGCCAGCAGCTTTAGTCGTGAGCAGTTCTTC. Looking up the rest from reference TRBV5-4 and TRBJ2-1 gives the full variable domain: ETGVTQSPTHLIKTRGQQVTLRCSSQSGHNTVSWYQQALGQGPQFIFQYYREEENGRGNFPPRFSGLQFPNYSSELNVNALELDDSALYLCASSFSREQFFGPGTRLTVL.

V gene TRBV5-1 combines with J gene TRBJ2-3; possibly TRBD2 for D (6 bases). V was clipped by 0 bases and J by 5 bases, with 10 bases between them. Germline CDR1 and CDR2: SGHRS and YFSETQ. This CDR3 spans 14 amino acids. Here the CDR3 reads CASSLVWGEDTQYF. The CDR3 DNA reads as TGCGCCAGCAGCTTGGTATGGGGGGAAGATACGCAGTATTTT. Filled out from reference TRBV5-1 and TRBJ2-3, the complete variable domain reads KAGVTQTPRYLIKTRGQQVTLSCSPISGHRSVSWYQQTPGQGLQFLFEYFSETQRNKGNFPGRFSGRQFSNSRSEMNVSTLELGDSALYLCASSLVWGEDTQYFGPGTRLTVL.

This clone was observed a handful of times. The rearrangement links TRBV6-1 to TRBJ1-1; D not certain. The CDR3 totals 12 residues. Germline values: CDR1 MNHNS, CDR2 SASEGT. V dropped 6 bases and J dropped 3 bases, with 8 bases sitting between them. The CDR3 sequence: CASSQADTEAFF. The CDR3 bases are TGTGCCAGCAGCCAAGCGGACACTGAAGCTTTCTTT.

The rearrangement links TRBV19 to TRBJ2-7; D gene ambiguous. CDR1 and CDR2 (germline): LNHDA, SQIVND (reference sequence). The CDR3 loop spans 15 amino acids. The V gene lost 4 bases and the J gene lost 0 bases, with 13 bases spanning the gap. For the CDR3, the DNA is TGTGCCAGTAGTAATGCCTTGTTTAGCTCCTACGAGCAGTACTTC. Translating it yields CASSNALFSSYEQYF.

The J gene is TRBJ2-3, the V gene TRBV19; D call uncertain. The V end lost 0 bases, the J end lost 3 bases, and 10 bases lay between the germline ends. From germline, CDR1 is LNHDA and CDR2 SQIVND (reference sequence). The CDR3 has 15 amino acids. The chain's CDR3 is CASSIDWPGTDTQYF. The CDR3 bases are TGTGCCAGTAGTATAGATTGGCCAGGAACAGATACGCAGTATTTT. Together with reference TRBV19 and TRBJ2-3, the CDR3 gives the full variable domain: DGGITQSPKYLFRKEGQNVTLSCEQNLNHDAMYWYRQDPGQGLRLIYYSQIVNDFQKGDIAEGYSVSREKKESFPLTVTSAQKNPTAFYLCASSIDWPGTDTQYFGPGTRLTVL.

The genes are TRBV5-1 and TRBJ2-1; 12 bases agree with TRBD2. Per the germline V gene, CDR1 is SGHRS and CDR2 is YFSETQ. Germline trimming cut 4 bases from V and 6 bases from J; bases unmatched to any gene: 5. This CDR3 is 15 amino acids long. CDR3 protein: CASSVGTSGRNEQFF. DNA of the CDR3: TGCGCCAGCAGCGTTGGGACTAGCGGGCGCAATGAGCAGTTCTTC.

The chain links TRBV28 to TRBJ2-5; 8 bases match TRBD1. The CDR3 has 15 amino acids. Germline assignment: CDR1 MDHEN and CDR2 SYDVKM. After removal of 4 bases from V and 1 base from J, the junction contained 5 bases not matched to a gene. In nucleotides, the CDR3 is TGTGCCAGCAGTTGGGGGACAGGAGTCCAAGAGACCCAGTACTTC. It is translated as CASSWGTGVQETQYF. Full variable domain (remainder filled in from reference TRBV28 and TRBJ2-5): DVKVTQSSRYLVKRTGEKVFLECVQDMDHENMFWYRQDPGLGLRLIYFSYDVKMKEKGDIPEGYSVSREKKERFSLILESASTNQTSMYLCASSWGTGVQETQYFGPGTRLLVL.

The chain carries TRBV27 and TRBJ2-3; 14 nucleotides line up with TRBD2. CDR3 length equals 18 residues. Germline V lookup: CDR1 MNHEY, CDR2 SMNVEV (reference sequence). V was clipped by 5 bases and J by 5 bases; unmatched bases: 12. CDR3 DNA: TGTGCCAGCAGTCCCAGGACTAGCGGGAGGTTTTACATAGATACGCAGTATTTT. It codes for CASSPRTSGRFYIDTQYF.

The rearrangement uses TRBV7-9 and TRBJ2-5, with 7 bases fitting TRBD1. V gave up 7 bases and J gave up 3 bases; unmatched junction bases: 11. CDR3 size: 15 residues. Germline-derived CDR1 and CDR2 are SEHNR and FQNEAQ (reference sequence). In DNA, the CDR3 is TGTGCCAGCATTTCTCCTAGGACAGGAAAAGAGACCCAGTACTTC. This gives the protein CASISPRTGKETQYF.

J is TRBJ2-1 and V is TRBV2, with 7 bases that match TRBD2. This CDR3 contains 15 residues. Germline V lookup: CDR1 SNHLY, CDR2 FYNNEI. The junction had 9 bases not matched to a gene; V was cut back by 5 bases and J by 5 bases. The CDR3 DNA is TGTGCCAGCAGTCCCTTTATTGGGAGGGACAATGAGCAGTTCTTC. Translating gives CASSPFIGRDNEQFF.

The chain recombines TRBV11-1 with TRBJ2-7; 9 bases align to TRBD1. J lost 6 bases, V lost 5 bases, and 5 bases had no gene match. CDR3 length: 13 amino acids. Germline CDR1 reads SGHAT; CDR2 reads FQDESV (reference sequence). The CDR3 spells CASSRTGAFEQYF. CDR3 nucleotide sequence: TGTGCCAGCAGCCGGACAGGGGCTTTCGAGCAGTACTTC.

About this clone itself: Distinct nucleotide sequences in the sample also encode this CDR3. V and J are TRBV30 and TRBJ2-7, with 8 bases aligning to TRBD1. Per the germline V gene, CDR1 is GTSNPN and CDR2 is SVGIG (reference sequence). V shed 0 bases, J shed 2 bases, and the junction held 9 bases outside the gene matches. CDR3 size: 16 residues. CDR3 DNA sequence: TGTGCCTGGAGTGTACCCCCCCCACAGGGGGCCTACGAGCAGTACTTC. Amino acid sequence: CAWSVPPPQGAYEQYF.

V and J are TRBV7-9 and TRBJ2-5, with 10 bases fitting TRBD2. Germline trimming cut 5 bases from V and 1 base from J; bases unmatched to any gene: 13. The CDR3 runs to 18 residues. The V gene's germline CDR1 is SEHNR and CDR2 FQNEAQ (reference sequence). CDR3 DNA sequence: TGTGCCAGCAGCCCTCTAGCGGGAGTAGGTGGGTCCCAAGAGACCCAGTACTTC. Protein sequence: CASSPLAGVGGSQETQYF.

V is TRBV27 and J is TRBJ1-5, with unresolved D. The germline gives CDR1 MNHEY, CDR2 SMNVEV (reference sequence). Trimming took off 2 bases at V and 2 bases at J, with 4 bases between the two ends. This CDR3 comprises 13 residues. In DNA form, the CDR3 reads TGTGCCAGCAGTTTACAGGGCAATCAGCCCCAGCATTTT. As protein: CASSLQGNQPQHF.

The chain recombines TRBV10-1 with TRBJ2-3, with TRBD2 matching 7 bases. Germline CDR1 reads WNHNN; CDR2 reads SYGVQD (reference sequence). CDR3 length equals 15 residues. V shed 4 bases and J 4 bases; nucleotides not matched to a gene: 8. The CDR3 region has the DNA TGCGCCAGCAGTGGGTCGGCGGGAGACCCAGATACGCAGTATTTT. Translated: CASSGSAGDPDTQYF.

This clone turned up a few times. The V and J genes are TRBV6-5 and TRBJ1-4; D unresolved. Germline assignment: CDR1 MNHEY and CDR2 SVGAGI. The CDR3 is made up of 11 amino acids. The V gene lost 4 bases and the J gene lost 8 bases, with 5 bases spanning the gap. CDR3 protein: CASSSGEKLFF. CDR3 nucleotide sequence: TGTGCCAGCAGTTCCGGGGAAAAACTGTTTTTT.

This chain joins TRBV2 and TRBJ2-6, with unresolved D. Germline V gene lookup returns CDR1 SNHLY and CDR2 FYNNEI. CDR3 length: 13 residues. Trimming pared 6 bases from V and 4 bases from J, leaving 7 bases between. The CDR3 loop is CASSPGGANVLTF. The CDR3 DNA sequence: TGTGCCAGCAGCCCCGGGGGGGCCAACGTCCTGACTTTC.

This chain's CDR3 is CASSLELQGSTDTQYF. The DNA for the CDR3 is TGCGCCAGCAGCTTGGAGCTACAGGGATCCACAGATACGCAGTATTTT. The rearrangement joins TRBV5-1 to TRBJ2-3; D may be TRBD1 (6 bases). The CDR3 contains 16 residues. V shed 0 bases and J shed 2 bases, with 13 bases lying between them. Germline V gene data show CDR1 as SGHRS and CDR2 as YFSETQ.